Listed below are T cell receptor beta chains from one sample, sequenced in a study of cytomegalovirus exposure and HLA in healthy donors. Sequencing used immunoSEQ multiplex PCR; TCRdb keeps in-frame clones, though not all of them. With 200,000 to 250,000 clones in the sample, the ten largest clones hold roughly 1.2%. Sequencing input: PBMCs. The receptor source for this set is a girl aged 2 to 9 in good health and CMV-seropositive. Each CDR3 is given with its conserved first and last residue. Each record gives: J gene, V gene, D gene, CDR3 protein, CDR3 DNA. A D gene is named only where the DNA matches it firmly.

TRBJ2-1 TRBV6-4 TRBD1 CASSNPGQGANEQFF TGTGCCAGCAGTAATCCGGGACAGGGGGCGAATGAGCAGTTCTTC
TRBJ2-5 TRBV19 TRBD2 CATKPTGGATHETQYF TGTGCCACCAAACCTACGGGGGGGGCGACCCATGAGACCCAGTACTTC
TRBJ1-1 TRBV28 - CASSLIQGRTFF TGTGCCAGCAGTTTAATTCAGGGTAGGACTTTCTTT
TRBJ2-2 TRBV6-5 - CASSTKDRELFF TGTGCCAGCAGTACCAAGGACAGGGAGCTGTTTTTT
TRBJ2-3 TRBV29-1 - CSGGLGNTDTQYF TGCAGCGGGGGCTTGGGGAACACAGATACGCAGTATTTT
TRBJ2-3 TRBV9 TRBD2 CASSVAGGTPDTQYF TGTGCCAGCAGCGTGGCGGGAGGGACCCCAGATACGCAGTATTTT
TRBJ1-5 TRBV27 - CASSLGGSNQPQHF TGTGCCAGCAGTCTGGGGGGTAGCAATCAGCCCCAGCATTTT
TRBJ2-7 TRBV7-2 - CASSPRPYEQYF TGTGCCAGCAGCCCTAGGCCCTACGAGCAGTACTTC
TRBJ2-7 TRBV28 TRBD2 CASRSGGTYEQYF TGTGCCAGCAGGTCGGGGGGTACCTACGAGCAGTACTTC
TRBJ2-1 TRBV27 TRBD2 CASSPGLAGGHEQFF TGTGCCAGCAGTCCCGGACTAGCGGGAGGGCATGAGCAGTTCTTC
TRBJ2-5 TRBV2 - CASKVEALLHQETQYF TGTGCCAGCAAAGTAGAGGCCTTGCTACACCAAGAGACCCAGTACTTC
TRBJ2-2 TRBV5-4 - CASSEGPTRGTGELFF TGTGCCAGCAGCGAGGGCCCTACCCGAGGCACCGGGGAGCTGTTTTTT
TRBJ2-2 TRBV19 - CASSIESGSGELFF TGTGCCAGTAGTATAGAGAGCGGATCCGGGGAGCTGTTTTTT
TRBJ2-3 TRBV7-2 TRBD2 CASSPKGLAGGQDTDTQYF TGTGCCAGCAGCCCAAAAGGGCTAGCGGGAGGCCAGGACACAGATACGCAGTATTTT
TRBJ1-2 TRBV6-5 - CASSPGVTNYGYTF TGTGCCAGCAGTCCAGGGGTTACTAACTATGGCTACACCTTC
TRBJ1-3 TRBV5-6 - CASSLFTSSGNTIYF TGTGCCAGCAGCTTGTTTACGAGCTCTGGAAACACCATATATTTT
TRBJ2-1 TRBV13 TRBD1 CASSFRDRVGSNEQFF TGTGCCAGCAGCTTTAGGGACAGGGTGGGTTCCAATGAGCAGTTCTTC
TRBJ1-1 TRBV6-5 - CASSYDWTAEAFF TGTGCCAGCAGTTACGATTGGACAGCTGAAGCTTTCTTT
TRBJ2-7 TRBV29-1 - CSVELASVSYEQYF TGCAGCGTTGAGTTGGCCTCCGTATCCTACGAGCAGTACTTC
TRBJ2-7 TRBV11-2 - CASSSQVYYEQYF TGTGCCAGCAGCTCCCAGGTCTACTACGAGCAGTACTTC
TRBJ2-7 TRBV25-1 - CASSDEREYEQYF TGTGCCAGCAGTGACGAGAGGGAATACGAGCAGTACTTC
TRBJ2-7 TRBV2 - CASRDTSSSYEQYF TGTGCCAGCAGAGACACTAGCTCCTCCTACGAGCAGTACTTC
TRBJ2-7 TRBV5-1 TRBD1 CASSVTGGSYEQYF TGCGCCAGCAGCGTAACAGGGGGCTCCTACGAGCAGTACTTC
TRBJ2-7 TRBV12-1 - CASSPLPGQGGSYEQYF TGTGCCAGCAGCCCCCTCCCCGGGCAAGGGGGCTCCTACGAGCAGTACTTC
TRBJ2-7 TRBV15 TRBD2 CATSSAQGGLAGAAYEQYF TGTGCCACCAGCAGTGCCCAGGGGGGCCTAGCGGGAGCTGCCTACGAGCAGTACTTC
TRBJ2-3 TRBV19 - CASSIDRIITDTQYF TGTGCCAGTAGTATTGACAGGATTATCACAGATACGCAGTATTTT
TRBJ2-3 TRBV9 TRBD1 CASSAGQRTDTQYF TGTGCCAGCAGCGCGGGACAGCGCACAGATACGCAGTATTTT
TRBJ1-5 TRBV6-1 - CASKGEDSQPQHF TGTGCCAGCAAGGGAGAGGACTCTCAGCCCCAGCATTTT
TRBJ1-5 TRBV2 TRBD1 CASSARTGNRNQPQHF TGTGCCAGCAGTGCCCGGACAGGCAACCGAAATCAGCCCCAGCATTTT
TRBJ1-3 TRBV10-3 - CAISYLPTGSGNTIYF TGTGCCATCTCATACCTACCGACAGGATCTGGAAACACCATATATTTT
TRBJ2-3 TRBV14 TRBD2 CASSPITGTSLSGTDTQYF TGTGCCAGCAGCCCAATTACCGGGACTAGCTTGTCTGGCACAGATACGCAGTATTTT
TRBJ1-6 TRBV6-5 TRBD1 CASSYGGTANSPLHF TGTGCCAGCAGTTACGGTGGGACAGCGAATTCACCCCTCCACTTT
TRBJ2-7 TRBV5-1 - CASSTRGESSYEQYF TGCGCCAGCAGCACCCGGGGAGAAAGCTCCTACGAGCAGTACTTC
TRBJ2-7 TRBV28 TRBD1 CASSFLGQSAYEQYF TGTGCCAGCAGTTTTTTGGGACAGTCAGCCTACGAGCAGTACTTC
TRBJ2-2 TRBV14 - CASSHLSGNTGELFF TGTGCCAGCAGCCACCTTAGCGGCAACACCGGGGAGCTGTTTTTT
TRBJ2-7 TRBV13 TRBD2 CASSRPPSGRETYEQYF TGTGCCAGCAGCCGACCTCCTAGCGGGAGGGAAACCTACGAGCAGTACTTC
TRBJ2-1 TRBV7-2 - CASSPSGASSYNEQFF TGTGCCAGCAGTCCGAGCGGAGCGAGCTCCTACAATGAGCAGTTCTTC
TRBJ1-4 TRBV6-1 - CASSLTGVNEKLFF TGTGCCAGCTCCTTGACAGGAGTAAATGAAAAACTGTTTTTT
TRBJ2-4 TRBV19 - CASSIAPQGQALAKNIQYF TGTGCCAGTAGTATAGCCCCCCAGGGGCAGGCCTTAGCCAAAAACATTCAGTACTTC
TRBJ1-4 TRBV5-1 - CASSLTGLTNEKLFF TGCGCCAGCAGCTTAACAGGGTTAACTAATGAAAAACTGTTTTTT
TRBJ1-1 TRBV7-8 - CASSLVGSNTEAFF TGTGCCAGCAGCTTAGTGGGCTCGAACACTGAAGCTTTCTTT
TRBJ2-3 TRBV10-3 - CAISEFPDTQYF TGTGCCATCAGTGAGTTCCCTGATACGCAGTATTTT
TRBJ2-2 TRBV27 - CASSSPSGHSRSVGELFF TGTGCCAGCAGTTCACCCTCGGGTCACTCCCGCTCTGTCGGGGAGCTGTTTTTT
TRBJ1-1 TRBV7-6 TRBD1 CASSRRGTGEAFF TGTGCCAGCAGCCGCAGGGGGACTGGTGAAGCTTTCTTT
TRBJ2-1 TRBV6-6 TRBD2 CATSGDSGRAYNEQFF TGTGCCACTTCCGGGGATAGCGGGAGGGCCTACAATGAGCAGTTCTTC